Reported below is one T cell receptor beta chain. At one boundary the junction diverges from the germline segment, which might be a read error. The data are from a study of regulatory T cells in long-lasting Graves disease. Time point indicated: newly diagnosed GD, antithyroid drugs for less than 3 months. Isolated PBMC RNA provided the starting material for the TCR library. As a group, patients came from one endocrinology department in Xi'an, China. Arm-PCR with iRepertoire HTBI primers amplified the CDR3 regions for these TCR beta libraries. TCRdb reprocessed the multiplex PCR reads via MiXCR and lists one record per CDR3 protein. This repertoire shows roughly 520,000 distinct CDR3 sequences, approximately 12% found once; its top ten account for about 8.9%. Germline lookup yields CDR1 SGHRS and CDR2 YFSETQ. The CDR3 has 12 residues. These data were also reused for a study on T cells in Graves' hyperthyroidism and ophthalmopathy. That paper adds: HTBI primers drove first-round RT-PCR of the TCR CDR3.

This material consisted of peripheral blood mononuclear cells (PBMCs), taken at new diagnosis, from a patient treated with antithyroid drugs. The receptor was isolated from a woman in her twenties or thirties with Graves disease. V is TRBV5-1 and J is TRBJ2-5; D ambiguous. The CDR3 loop is CASSLDREAQYF. The CDR3 region has the DNA TGCGCCAGCAGCTTGGACCGAGAGGCCCAGTACTTC.